A selection of T cell receptor beta chains follows, all from one sample in a study of T and B cells in COVID-19 patients. A single record per CDR3 protein comes from TCRdb applying MiXCR to the multiplex PCR reads. The repertoire holds around 3,400 distinct CDR3 sequences, with roughly a fifth as singletons. The specimen was blood. The receptor source for this set is a human donor with active COVID-19. Both conserved end residues are part of each CDR3. A D gene is named only where the DNA matches it firmly. A clone size is listed for some rows: how often the clone was seen (once, few, many), or a class if it is expanded.

CDR3 protein: CASSLVGRGHGYTF; CDR3 DNA: TGTGCCAGCAGCTTGGTGGGCAGGGGTCATGGCTACACCTTC; clone size: .; V gene: TRBV5-6; J gene: TRBJ1-2; D gene: .
CDR3 protein: CASSWNADTQYF; CDR3 DNA: TGTGCCAGCAGCTGGAATGCGGATACGCAGTATTTT; clone size: medium-sized; V gene: TRBV6-1; J gene: TRBJ2-3; D gene: .
CDR3 protein: CASSTGTGTGELFF; CDR3 DNA: TGTGCCAGCAGTACCGGGACAGGCACCGGGGAGCTGTTTTTT; clone size: medium-sized; V gene: TRBV12-3/TRBV12-4; J gene: TRBJ2-2; D gene: TRBD1
CDR3 protein: CSVEGPSGDYNEQFF; CDR3 DNA: TGCAGCGTTGAAGGTCCTAGCGGAGACTACAATGAGCAGTTCTTC; clone size: large; V gene: TRBV29-1; J gene: TRBJ2-1; D gene: TRBD2
CDR3 protein: CATKGTGESYEQYF; CDR3 DNA: TGTGCCACCAAAGGGACAGGGGAGTCCTACGAGCAGTACTTC; clone size: medium-sized; V gene: TRBV24-1; J gene: TRBJ2-7; D gene: TRBD1
CDR3 protein: CASSWRTNEKLFF; CDR3 DNA: TGCGCCAGCTCTTGGAGAACTAATGAAAAACTGTTTTTT; clone size: few; V gene: TRBV5-1; J gene: TRBJ1-4; D gene: .
CDR3 protein: CSPWTLVYEQYF; CDR3 DNA: TGCAGCCCTTGGACATTAGTGTACGAGCAGTACTTC; clone size: .; V gene: TRBV20-1; J gene: TRBJ2-7; D gene: .
CDR3 protein: CASSPRPRVVDEQYF; CDR3 DNA: TGTGCCAGCAGTCCCCGTCCCAGGGTGGTCGACGAGCAGTACTTC; clone size: medium-sized; V gene: TRBV27; J gene: TRBJ2-7; D gene: .
CDR3 protein: CASSTTFTGGYNSPLHF; CDR3 DNA: TGTGCCAGCAGTACTACCTTTACAGGGGGATATAATTCACCCCTCCACTTT; clone size: medium-sized; V gene: TRBV6-5; J gene: TRBJ1-6; D gene: TRBD1
CDR3 protein: CASRAGGETQYF; CDR3 DNA: TGTGCCAGTAGGGCTGGGGGGGAGACCCAGTACTTC; clone size: medium-sized; V gene: TRBV19; J gene: TRBJ2-5; D gene: .
CDR3 protein: CASSPGTGSFLYTF; CDR3 DNA: TGCGCCAGCAGCCCCGGGACAGGGTCGTTCCTCTACACCTTC; clone size: .; V gene: TRBV5-1; J gene: TRBJ1-2; D gene: TRBD1
CDR3 protein: CASSRGTSVETQYF; CDR3 DNA: TGCGCCAGCAGTAGGGGGACTAGCGTTGAGACCCAGTACTTC; clone size: .; V gene: TRBV5-1; J gene: TRBJ2-5; D gene: TRBD2
CDR3 protein: CSVSGGPSANEKLFF; CDR3 DNA: TGCAGCGTTAGCGGGGGACCTTCCGCTAATGAAAAACTGTTTTTT; clone size: large; V gene: TRBV29-1; J gene: TRBJ1-4; D gene: .
CDR3 protein: CASTAQGYGYTF; CDR3 DNA: TGTGCCAGCACTGCCCAGGGGTATGGCTACACCTTC; clone size: medium-sized; V gene: TRBV6-5; J gene: TRBJ1-2; D gene: .
CDR3 protein: CASSLAGDSNYGYTF; CDR3 DNA: TGTGCCAGCAGCTTGGCCGGGGACAGTAACTATGGCTACACCTTC; clone size: medium-sized; V gene: TRBV5-4; J gene: TRBJ1-2; D gene: TRBD1
CDR3 protein: CASSRGGGSSGNTIYF; CDR3 DNA: TGTGCCAGCAGCCGTGGAGGGGGCTCCTCTGGAAACACCATATATTTT; clone size: medium-sized; V gene: TRBV6-5; J gene: TRBJ1-3; D gene: TRBD1
CDR3 protein: CASTSATGIYNEQFF; CDR3 DNA: TGTGCCAGCACGTCCGCAACAGGGATTTACAATGAGCAGTTCTTC; clone size: medium-sized; V gene: TRBV12-3/TRBV12-4; J gene: TRBJ2-1; D gene: .
CDR3 protein: CASSGDGKETQYF; CDR3 DNA: TGTGCCAGCAGCGGGGACGGTAAGGAGACCCAGTACTTC; clone size: few; V gene: TRBV7-9; J gene: TRBJ2-5; D gene: .
CDR3 protein: CASGGGGTNYGYTF; CDR3 DNA: TGTGCCAGTGGTGGTGGGGGAACTAACTATGGCTACACCTTC; clone size: medium-sized; V gene: TRBV19; J gene: TRBJ1-2; D gene: .
CDR3 protein: CASTYISGTGYGNTIYF; CDR3 DNA: TGTGCCAGCACTTACATTTCCGGGACAGGGTATGGAAACACCATATATTTT; clone size: medium-sized; V gene: TRBV6-6; J gene: TRBJ1-3; D gene: TRBD1
CDR3 protein: CASSLDQGSDTQYF; CDR3 DNA: TGCGCCAGCAGCTTGGATCAGGGCTCAGATACGCAGTATTTT; clone size: few; V gene: TRBV5-1; J gene: TRBJ2-3; D gene: .
CDR3 protein: CASSLSSGNYGYTF; CDR3 DNA: TGTGCCAGCAGCTTGAGTTCGGGCAACTATGGCTACACCTTC; clone size: medium-sized; V gene: TRBV5-4; J gene: TRBJ1-2; D gene: .
CDR3 protein: CASSQGQGASGELFF; CDR3 DNA: TGCGCCAGCAGCCAAGGACAGGGGGCGTCCGGGGAGCTGTTTTTT; clone size: .; V gene: TRBV5-1; J gene: TRBJ2-2; D gene: TRBD1
CDR3 protein: CASRGTAAEKLFF; CDR3 DNA: TGTGCCAGCAGGGGGACAGCCGCGGAAAAACTGTTTTTT; clone size: medium-sized; V gene: TRBV6-5; J gene: TRBJ1-4; D gene: TRBD1
CDR3 protein: CASSFHSEGSTEAFF; CDR3 DNA: TGCGCCAGCAGCTTTCACTCAGAGGGGAGCACTGAAGCTTTCTTT; clone size: few; V gene: TRBV5-5; J gene: TRBJ1-1; D gene: .
CDR3 protein: CASSPTRGDTQYF; CDR3 DNA: TGTGCCAGCAGCCCTACTAGGGGAGATACGCAGTATTTT; clone size: medium-sized; V gene: TRBV5-4; J gene: TRBJ2-3; D gene: .
CDR3 protein: CASSQAGTGVTNYGYTF; CDR3 DNA: TGCGCCAGCAGCCAAGCCGGGACAGGGGTGACTAACTATGGCTACACCTTC; clone size: .; V gene: TRBV4-3; J gene: TRBJ1-2; D gene: TRBD1
CDR3 protein: CASSPTGQMNTEAFF; CDR3 DNA: TGTGCCAGCTCACCAACGGGACAGATGAACACTGAAGCTTTCTTT; clone size: few; V gene: TRBV18; J gene: TRBJ1-1; D gene: TRBD1
CDR3 protein: CASSGETSGYNEQFF; CDR3 DNA: TGTGCCAGCAGTGGGGAGACTAGCGGTTACAATGAGCAGTTCTTC; clone size: .; V gene: TRBV2; J gene: TRBJ2-1; D gene: TRBD2
CDR3 protein: CASSYSTTGNSPLHF; CDR3 DNA: TGTGCCAGCAGTTACTCGACTACGGGTAATTCACCCCTCCACTTT; clone size: medium-sized; V gene: TRBV6-2/TRBV6-3; J gene: TRBJ1-6; D gene: .
CDR3 protein: CASSQHSQGATNEKLFF; CDR3 DNA: TGTGCCAGCTCACAGCACTCCCAGGGAGCCACTAATGAAAAACTGTTTTTT; clone size: medium-sized; V gene: TRBV18; J gene: TRBJ1-4; D gene: .
CDR3 protein: CASSLNRQQETQYF; CDR3 DNA: TGTGCCAGCAGCTTAAATAGACAGCAAGAGACCCAGTACTTC; clone size: medium-sized; V gene: TRBV11-1; J gene: TRBJ2-5; D gene: .
CDR3 protein: CASSYSKGGSVIDEQFF; CDR3 DNA: TGTGCCAGCAGTTACTCGAAGGGGGGGTCGGTTATTGATGAGCAGTTCTTC; clone size: medium-sized; V gene: TRBV6-2/TRBV6-3; J gene: TRBJ2-1; D gene: .
CDR3 protein: CASSLARRGKGNEQFF; CDR3 DNA: TGCGCCAGCAGCTTGGCACGGAGGGGTAAGGGCAATGAGCAGTTCTTC; clone size: .; V gene: TRBV5-1; J gene: TRBJ2-1; D gene: .
CDR3 protein: CASGGGTSGVSSYNEQFF; CDR3 DNA: TGTGCCAGTGGGGGGGGGACTAGCGGGGTGAGCTCCTACAATGAGCAGTTCTTC; clone size: .; V gene: TRBV11-3; J gene: TRBJ2-1; D gene: TRBD2
CDR3 protein: CASSYVGTGDGYTF; CDR3 DNA: TGTGCCAGCAGTTACGTGGGCACAGGGGACGGCTACACCTTC; clone size: medium-sized; V gene: TRBV6-1; J gene: TRBJ1-2; D gene: TRBD1
CDR3 protein: CASSPEGAPIQSSYNEQFF; CDR3 DNA: TGTGCCAGCAGCCCTGAAGGAGCCCCAATCCAAAGCTCCTACAATGAGCAGTTCTTC; clone size: few; V gene: TRBV14; J gene: TRBJ2-1; D gene: .
CDR3 protein: CATSPTGASYGYTF; CDR3 DNA: TGTGCCACCAGCCCCACGGGGGCGAGCTATGGCTACACCTTC; clone size: few; V gene: TRBV24-1; J gene: TRBJ1-2; D gene: .
CDR3 protein: CATSDFRAGVGDTQYF; CDR3 DNA: TGTGCCACCAGTGATTTCAGGGCAGGGGTTGGCGATACGCAGTATTTT; clone size: .; V gene: TRBV24-1; J gene: TRBJ2-3; D gene: .
CDR3 protein: CASSYPTAGVTQPQHF; CDR3 DNA: TGTGCCAGCAGTTACCCAACGGCAGGGGTAACTCAGCCCCAGCATTTT; clone size: medium-sized; V gene: TRBV6-2/TRBV6-3; J gene: TRBJ1-5; D gene: .
CDR3 protein: CASSLGQGNLNTEAFF; CDR3 DNA: TGTGCCAGCAGCCTAGGACAGGGGAACTTGAACACTGAAGCTTTCTTT; clone size: few; V gene: TRBV12-3/TRBV12-4; J gene: TRBJ1-1; D gene: TRBD1
CDR3 protein: CSAGREKLFF; CDR3 DNA: TGCAGTGCGGGGCGGGAAAAACTGTTTTTT; clone size: .; V gene: TRBV20-1; J gene: TRBJ1-4; D gene: .
CDR3 protein: CASSLAGQVRQPQHF; CDR3 DNA: TGTGCCAGCAGCTTAGCGGGCCAGGTTCGTCAGCCCCAGCATTTT; clone size: few; V gene: TRBV7-2; J gene: TRBJ1-5; D gene: .
CDR3 protein: CASSPLGAGGRQETQYF; CDR3 DNA: TGCGCCAGCAGCCCCCTTGGGGCGGGGGGGCGTCAAGAGACCCAGTACTTC; clone size: .; V gene: TRBV4-2; J gene: TRBJ2-5; D gene: TRBD2
CDR3 protein: CASSLGGGLHEGQYF; CDR3 DNA: TGTGCCAGCAGTTTAGGGGGGGGGCTTCATGAAGGGCAGTACTTC; clone size: medium-sized; V gene: TRBV27; J gene: TRBJ2-7; D gene: .
CDR3 protein: CASRKRGTGGGDEQYF; CDR3 DNA: TGTGCCAGCAGAAAGCGTGGGACAGGGGGCGGCGACGAGCAGTACTTC; clone size: medium-sized; V gene: TRBV6-5; J gene: TRBJ2-7; D gene: TRBD1
CDR3 protein: CASTRTGLSYEQYF; CDR3 DNA: TGTGCCAGCACCCGGACAGGGCTCTCCTACGAGCAGTACTTC; clone size: medium-sized; V gene: TRBV27; J gene: TRBJ2-7; D gene: TRBD1
CDR3 protein: CASSDLPGLAQEQYF; CDR3 DNA: TGTGCCAGCAGTGATCTACCGGGACTAGCTCAAGAGCAGTACTTC; clone size: few; V gene: TRBV25-1; J gene: TRBJ2-7; D gene: TRBD2
CDR3 protein: CASSSRGVYGYTF; CDR3 DNA: TGTGCCAGCAGCTCCAGGGGGGTCTATGGCTACACCTTC; clone size: medium-sized; V gene: TRBV5-4; J gene: TRBJ1-2; D gene: TRBD1
CDR3 protein: CASRSRDRAYNEQFF; CDR3 DNA: TGTGCCAGCAGGTCCCGGGACAGGGCCTACAATGAGCAGTTCTTC; clone size: medium-sized; V gene: TRBV6-2/TRBV6-3; J gene: TRBJ2-1; D gene: TRBD1
CDR3 protein: CASSLARDRVNTGELFF; CDR3 DNA: TGTGCCAGCAGCTTAGCGCGGGACAGGGTGAACACCGGGGAGCTGTTTTTT; clone size: medium-sized; V gene: TRBV7-6; J gene: TRBJ2-2; D gene: TRBD1
CDR3 protein: CASSLAVGGRSSYEQYF; CDR3 DNA: TGTGCCAGCAGCTTAGCAGTCGGGGGGAGGAGCTCCTACGAGCAGTACTTC; clone size: .; V gene: TRBV7-9; J gene: TRBJ2-7; D gene: TRBD2
CDR3 protein: CSARGQIEQYF; CDR3 DNA: TGCAGTGCTAGGGGACAGATCGAGCAGTACTTC; clone size: .; V gene: TRBV20-1; J gene: TRBJ2-7; D gene: TRBD1
CDR3 protein: CASSARRDRAGRPLYEQYF; CDR3 DNA: TGTGCCAGTAGTGCACGTCGGGACAGGGCAGGGCGGCCCCTTTACGAGCAGTACTTC; clone size: medium-sized; V gene: TRBV19; J gene: TRBJ2-7; D gene: TRBD1
CDR3 protein: CASSGVEGVNYGYTF; CDR3 DNA: TGTGCCAGTTCCGGGGTGGAGGGGGTAAACTATGGCTACACCTTC; clone size: few; V gene: TRBV27; J gene: TRBJ1-2; D gene: .